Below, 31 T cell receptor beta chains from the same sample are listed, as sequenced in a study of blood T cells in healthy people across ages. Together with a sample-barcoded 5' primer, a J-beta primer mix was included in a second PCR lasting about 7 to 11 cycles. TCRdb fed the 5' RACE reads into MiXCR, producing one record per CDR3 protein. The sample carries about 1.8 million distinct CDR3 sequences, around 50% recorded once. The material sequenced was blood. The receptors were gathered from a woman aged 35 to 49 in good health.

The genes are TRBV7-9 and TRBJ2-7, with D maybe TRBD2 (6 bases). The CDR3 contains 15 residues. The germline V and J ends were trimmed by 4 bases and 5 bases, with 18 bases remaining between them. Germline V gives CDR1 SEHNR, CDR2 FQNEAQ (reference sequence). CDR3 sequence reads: CASSWGEREENEQYF. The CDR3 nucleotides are TGTGCCAGCAGCTGGGGGGAGAGGGAGGAAAACGAGCAGTACTTC.

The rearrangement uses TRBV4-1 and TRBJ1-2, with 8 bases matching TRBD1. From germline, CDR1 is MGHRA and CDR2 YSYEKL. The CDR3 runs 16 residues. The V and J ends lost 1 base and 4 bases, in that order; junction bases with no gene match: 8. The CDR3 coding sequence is TGCGCCAGCAGCCAAGCGCGACAGGGGATGCGCTATGGCTACACCTTC. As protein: CASSQARQGMRYGYTF.

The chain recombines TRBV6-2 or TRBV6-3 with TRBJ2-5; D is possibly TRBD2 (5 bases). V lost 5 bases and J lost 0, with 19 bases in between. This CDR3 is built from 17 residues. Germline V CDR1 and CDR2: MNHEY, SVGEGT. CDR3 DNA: TGTGCCAGCAGTCCCTCGATTCAACTAGGATACCAAGAGACCCAGTACTTC. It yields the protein CASSPSIQLGYQETQYF.

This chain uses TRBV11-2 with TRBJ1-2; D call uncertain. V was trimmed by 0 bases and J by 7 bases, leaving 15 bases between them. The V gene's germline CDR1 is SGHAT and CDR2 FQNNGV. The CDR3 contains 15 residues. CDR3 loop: CASSLEVGVRRGYTF. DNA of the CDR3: TGTGCCAGCAGCTTAGAGGTCGGGGTCCGGCGTGGCTACACCTTC. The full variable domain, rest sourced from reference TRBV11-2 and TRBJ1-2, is EAGVAQSPRYKIIEKRQSVAFWCNPISGHATLYWYQQILGQGPKLLIQFQNNGVVDDSQLPKDRFSAERLKGVDSTLKIQPAKLEDSAVYLCASSLEVGVRRGYTFGSGTRLTVV.

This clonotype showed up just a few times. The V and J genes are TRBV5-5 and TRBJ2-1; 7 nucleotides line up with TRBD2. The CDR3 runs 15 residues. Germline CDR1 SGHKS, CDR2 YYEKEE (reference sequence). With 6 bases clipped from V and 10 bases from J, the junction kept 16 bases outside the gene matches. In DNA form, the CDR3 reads TGTGCCAGCAACTCTTTAGCCCTGCTAGCGGAGGAGCAGTTCTTC. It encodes CASNSLALLAEEQFF.

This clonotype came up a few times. The CDR3: CASSFAGGASYEQYF. The CDR3 coding sequence is TGCGCCAGCAGCTTTGCCGGGGGAGCCTCCTACGAGCAGTACTTC. J is TRBJ2-7 and V is TRBV5-1; TRBD2 is a possible D gene (6 bases). Between the trimmed V and J ends, which lost 2 bases and 0 bases, there was a span of 12 bases. Germline lookup yields CDR1 SGHRS and CDR2 YFSETQ. The CDR3 has 15 residues.

CDR3 region: CASSYSGQGRTDTQYF. DNA for the CDR3: TGTGCCAGCAGTTACTCGGGACAGGGTCGCACAGATACGCAGTATTTT. The rearrangement joins TRBV6-5 to TRBJ2-3, with TRBD1 matching 9 bases. With V trimmed by 0 bases and J by 1 base, 2 bases remained unmatched. CDR3 length: 16 amino acids. Germline assignment: CDR1 MNHEY and CDR2 SVGAGI.

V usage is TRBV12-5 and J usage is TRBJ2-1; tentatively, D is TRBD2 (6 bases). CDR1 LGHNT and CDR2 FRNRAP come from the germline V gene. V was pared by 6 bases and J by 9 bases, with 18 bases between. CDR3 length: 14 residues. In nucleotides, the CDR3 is TGTGCTAGTGGCAAAGAGGCGGGGAGTGGTGAGCAGTTCTTC. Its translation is CASGKEAGSGEQFF.

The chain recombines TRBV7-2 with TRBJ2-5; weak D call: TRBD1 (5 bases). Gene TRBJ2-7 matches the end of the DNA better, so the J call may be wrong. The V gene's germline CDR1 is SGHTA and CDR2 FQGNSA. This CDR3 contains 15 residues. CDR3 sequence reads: CASSLEMGPTYEQYF. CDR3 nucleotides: TGTGCCAGCAGCTTAGAGATGGGGCCGACCTACGAGCAGTACTTC.

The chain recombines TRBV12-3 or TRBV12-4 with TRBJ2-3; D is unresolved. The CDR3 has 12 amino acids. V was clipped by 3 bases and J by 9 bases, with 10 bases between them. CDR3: CASSFPSQTQYF. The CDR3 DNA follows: TGTGCCAGCAGTTTCCCATCCCAGACGCAGTATTTT.

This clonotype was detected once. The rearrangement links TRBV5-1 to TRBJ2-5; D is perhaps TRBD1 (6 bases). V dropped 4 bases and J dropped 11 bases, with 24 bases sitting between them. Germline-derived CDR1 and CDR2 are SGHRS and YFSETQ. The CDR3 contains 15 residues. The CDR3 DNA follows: TGCGCCAGCAGCATGAGCTCATTCGGGGACAACGTGCAGTACTTC. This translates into CASSMSSFGDNVQYF.

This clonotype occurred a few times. CDR3 region: CASSRGRGNNEQFF. In DNA form, the CDR3 reads TGTGCCAGCAGTAGGGGTAGGGGAAACAATGAGCAGTTCTTC. The chain uses TRBV7-9 and TRBJ2-1; D is possibly TRBD1 (5 bases). The V end lost 6 bases, the J end lost 5 bases, and 14 bases lay between the germline ends. Germline CDR1 reads SEHNR; CDR2 reads FQNEAQ (reference sequence). The CDR3 has 14 amino acids.

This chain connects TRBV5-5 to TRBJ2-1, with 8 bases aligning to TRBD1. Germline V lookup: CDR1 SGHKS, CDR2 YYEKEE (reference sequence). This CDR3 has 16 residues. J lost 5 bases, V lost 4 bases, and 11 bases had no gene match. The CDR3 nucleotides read TGTGCCAGCAGCCGCATAGGGACAGGCCCTAACAATGAGCAGTTCTTC. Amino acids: CASSRIGTGPNNEQFF.

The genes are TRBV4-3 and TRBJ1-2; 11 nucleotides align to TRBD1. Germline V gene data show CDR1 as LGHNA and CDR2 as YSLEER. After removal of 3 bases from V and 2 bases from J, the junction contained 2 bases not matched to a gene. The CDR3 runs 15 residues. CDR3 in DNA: TGCGCCAGCAGCCAGAGGGACAGGGGGAACTATGGCTACACCTTC. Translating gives CASSQRDRGNYGYTF.

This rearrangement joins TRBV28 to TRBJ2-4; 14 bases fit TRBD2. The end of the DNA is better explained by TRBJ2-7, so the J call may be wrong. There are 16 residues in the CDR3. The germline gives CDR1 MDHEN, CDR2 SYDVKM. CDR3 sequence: CASSPPGTSGGYEQYF. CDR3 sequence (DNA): TGTGCCAGCAGTCCACCGGGGACTAGCGGGGGCTACGAGCAGTACTTC.

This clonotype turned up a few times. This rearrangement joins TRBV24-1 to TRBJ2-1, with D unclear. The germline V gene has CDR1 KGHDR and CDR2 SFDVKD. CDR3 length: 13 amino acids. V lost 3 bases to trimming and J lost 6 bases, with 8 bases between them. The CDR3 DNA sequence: TGTGCCACCAGTGATCCCGGAATCAATGAGCAGTTCTTC. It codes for CATSDPGINEQFF.

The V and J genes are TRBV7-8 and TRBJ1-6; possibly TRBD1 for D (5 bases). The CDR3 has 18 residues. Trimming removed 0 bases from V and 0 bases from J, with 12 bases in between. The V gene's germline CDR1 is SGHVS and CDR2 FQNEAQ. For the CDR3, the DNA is TGTGCCAGCAGCTTAGCGCTGGAGGGGAGCTCCTATAATTCACCCCTCCACTTT. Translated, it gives CASSLALEGSSYNSPLHF. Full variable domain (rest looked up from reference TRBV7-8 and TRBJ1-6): GAGVSQSPRYKVAKRGQDVALRCDPISGHVSLFWYQQALGQGPEFLTYFQNEAQLDKSGLPSDRFFAERPEGSVSTLKIQRTQQEDSAVYLCASSLALEGSSYNSPLHFGNGTRLTVT.

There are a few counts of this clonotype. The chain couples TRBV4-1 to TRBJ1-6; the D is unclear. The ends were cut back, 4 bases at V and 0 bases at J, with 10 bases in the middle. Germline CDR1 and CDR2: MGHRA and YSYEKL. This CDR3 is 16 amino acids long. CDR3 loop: CASSRGVSSYNSPLHF. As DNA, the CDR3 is TGCGCCAGCAGCCGTGGGGTTAGCTCCTATAATTCACCCCTCCACTTT.

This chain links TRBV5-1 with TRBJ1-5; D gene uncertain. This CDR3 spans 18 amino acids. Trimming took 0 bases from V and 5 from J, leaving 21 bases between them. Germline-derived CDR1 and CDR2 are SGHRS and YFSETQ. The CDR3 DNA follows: TGCGCCAGCAGCTTGGTTCTCTCTATCCGGTTATGCGATCAGCCCCAGCATTTT. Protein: CASSLVLSIRLCDQPQHF.

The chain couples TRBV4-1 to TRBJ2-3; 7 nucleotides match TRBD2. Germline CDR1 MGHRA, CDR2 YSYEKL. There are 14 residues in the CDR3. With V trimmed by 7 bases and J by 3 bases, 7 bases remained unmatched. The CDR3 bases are TGCGCCAGCAAGGGGAGGGGTCTTACAGATACGCAGTATTTT. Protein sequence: CASKGRGLTDTQYF.

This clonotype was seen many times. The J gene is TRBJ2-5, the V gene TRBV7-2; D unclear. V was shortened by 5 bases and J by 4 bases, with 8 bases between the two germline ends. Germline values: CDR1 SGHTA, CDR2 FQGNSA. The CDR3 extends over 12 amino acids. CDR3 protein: CASSLYRETQYF. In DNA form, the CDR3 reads TGTGCCAGCAGCCTATATCGAGAGACCCAGTACTTC.

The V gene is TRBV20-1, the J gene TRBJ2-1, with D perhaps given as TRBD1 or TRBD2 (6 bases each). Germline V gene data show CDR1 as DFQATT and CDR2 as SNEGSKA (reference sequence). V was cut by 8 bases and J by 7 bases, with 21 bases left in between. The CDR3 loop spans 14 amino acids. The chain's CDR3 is CSTRRGAARNEQFF. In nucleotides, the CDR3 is TGCAGTACCAGGAGGGGGGCCGCGAGGAATGAGCAGTTCTTC.

In nucleotides, the CDR3 is TGTGCCAGCAACCGACAGACTAACTATGGCTACACCTTC. Its protein product is CASNRQTNYGYTF. The chain combines TRBV6-2 or TRBV6-3 with TRBJ1-2, with a tentative D call TRBD1 (5 bases). V gave up 7 bases and J gave up 0 bases, with 9 bases separating them. The germline V gene encodes CDR1 MNHEY and CDR2 SVGEGT. The CDR3 has 13 residues.

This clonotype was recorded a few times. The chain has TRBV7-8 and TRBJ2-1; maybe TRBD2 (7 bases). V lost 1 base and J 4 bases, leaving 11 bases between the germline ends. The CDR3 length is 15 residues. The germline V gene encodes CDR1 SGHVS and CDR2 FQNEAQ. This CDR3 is CASSLVGGQYNEQFF. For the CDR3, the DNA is TGTGCCAGCAGCTTAGTGGGGGGGCAATACAATGAGCAGTTCTTC. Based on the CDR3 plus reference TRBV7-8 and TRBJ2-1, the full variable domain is GAGVSQSPRYKVAKRGQDVALRCDPISGHVSLFWYQQALGQGPEFLTYFQNEAQLDKSGLPSDRFFAERPEGSVSTLKIQRTQQEDSAVYLCASSLVGGQYNEQFFGPGTRLTVL.

The DNA for the CDR3 is TGTGCCAGCAGTAAACACGTCGGGGATAATGAGCAGTTCTTC. Translating gives CASSKHVGDNEQFF. V gene TRBV6-5 combines with J gene TRBJ2-1, with a tentative D call TRBD2 (5 bases). V was shortened by 5 bases and J by 7 bases, with 15 bases between the two germline ends. The CDR3 runs to 14 residues. The germline V gene encodes CDR1 MNHEY and CDR2 SVGAGI.

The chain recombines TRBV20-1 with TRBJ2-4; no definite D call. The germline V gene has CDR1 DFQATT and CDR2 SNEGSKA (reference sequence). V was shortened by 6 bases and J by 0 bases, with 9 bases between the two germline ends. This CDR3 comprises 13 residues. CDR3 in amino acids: CSAGLLAKNIQYF. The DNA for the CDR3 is TGCAGTGCGGGCCTTCTAGCCAAAAACATTCAGTACTTC.

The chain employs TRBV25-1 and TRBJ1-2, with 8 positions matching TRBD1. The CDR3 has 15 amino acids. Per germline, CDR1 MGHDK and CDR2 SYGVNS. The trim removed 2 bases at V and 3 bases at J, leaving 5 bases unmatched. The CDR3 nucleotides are TGTGCCAGCAGTGAACTAAAACAGGGGGACTATGGCTACACCTTC. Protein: CASSELKQGDYGYTF.

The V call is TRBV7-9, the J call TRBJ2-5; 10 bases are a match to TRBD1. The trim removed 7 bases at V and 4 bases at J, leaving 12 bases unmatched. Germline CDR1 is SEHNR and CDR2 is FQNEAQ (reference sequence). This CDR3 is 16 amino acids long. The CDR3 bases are TGTGCCAGCACCGAAGGGGACAGGGGAACGAGAGAGACCCAGTACTTC. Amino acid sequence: CASTEGDRGTRETQYF.

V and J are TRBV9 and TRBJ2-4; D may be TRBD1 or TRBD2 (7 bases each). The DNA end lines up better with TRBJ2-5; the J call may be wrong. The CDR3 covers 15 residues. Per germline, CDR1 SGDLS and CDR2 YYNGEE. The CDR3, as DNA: TGTGCCAGCAGCGACAGGGGCGGGGGACAAGAGACCCAGTACTTC. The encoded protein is CASSDRGGGQETQYF.

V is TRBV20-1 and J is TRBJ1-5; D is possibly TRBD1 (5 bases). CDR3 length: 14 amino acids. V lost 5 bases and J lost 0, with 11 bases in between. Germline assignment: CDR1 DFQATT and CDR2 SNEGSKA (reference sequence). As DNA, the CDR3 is TGCAGTGCTTCCGGGACGGATAGCAATCAGCCCCAGCATTTT. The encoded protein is CSASGTDSNQPQHF.

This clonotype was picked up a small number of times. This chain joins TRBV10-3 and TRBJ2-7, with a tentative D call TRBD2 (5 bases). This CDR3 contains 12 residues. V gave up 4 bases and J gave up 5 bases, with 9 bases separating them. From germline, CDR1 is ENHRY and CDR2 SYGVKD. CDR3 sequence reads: CAISGNGDEQYF. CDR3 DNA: TGTGCCATCAGTGGGAACGGGGACGAGCAGTACTTC.